This T cell receptor beta chain emerged from a study of T cell responses to AZD1222 COVID-19 vaccine. Deletions cut 0 bases from V and 4 bases from J, with 15 bases between. This CDR3 has 17 residues. Looked up from germline, CDR1 is LNHNV and CDR2 is YYDKDF (reference sequence). Sequencing used immunoSEQ multiplex PCR; TCRdb keeps in-frame clones, though not all of them. This sample has about 94,000 clones, with around 85% found just once. Sample: peripheral blood, taken 28 days after the second AZD1222 dose. V usage is TRBV15 and J usage is TRBJ1-4, with D perhaps matching TRBD1 (5 bases). The receptor was derived from an adult who received the AZD1222 COVID-19 vaccine. CDR3 sequence reads: CATSRDGAREVNEKLFF. Written as DNA, the CDR3 is TGTGCCACCAGCAGAGATGGGGCCAGGGAGGTTAATGAAAAACTGTTTTTT.